This TCR beta chain was identified in a study of blood T cells in healthy people across ages. RNA extraction gave at least 5 micrograms of total RNA per sample. For the second PCR, which ran for 7 to 11 cycles, a sample-barcoded 5' primer and a J-beta primer mix were used. MiXCR, run by TCRdb on the 5' RACE reads, gives a single entry per CDR3 protein. This sample yields over 1,300,000 distinct CDR3 sequences, of which approximately 60% are seen a single time; 5.5% to 8% belongs to the top ten. The CDR3 totals 15 residues. CDR1 is DFQATT, CDR2 SNEGSKA, per germline (reference sequence). Germline trimming cut 1 base from V and 7 bases from J; bases unmatched to any gene: 7. Study-wide results and caveats: Underestimates were what the diversity estimates from one million T cells were considered to be.

A word on this clonotype: Its cognate antigen is unknown.

The rearrangement links TRBV20-1 to TRBJ2-1, with 10 bases matching TRBD2. What was sequenced was blood. This sequence originates from a young man in good health. This CDR3 reads CSARVEAGGPNEQFF. In nucleotides, the CDR3 is TGCAGTGCTAGAGTGGAAGCGGGGGGGCCGAATGAGCAGTTCTTC.